The 14 T cell receptor beta chains listed next were all sequenced from one sample in a study of OX40 agonist ivuxolimab in advanced cancers. This table comes from immunoSEQ multiplex PCR, and its TCRdb copy is limited to in-frame clones, with some not included. The table records 55,000 to 90,000 clones, about 90% of them present only once. Here the sequenced sample was CD4+ or CD8+ T cells sorted from blood, taken in a trial of the OX40 agonist ivuxolimab. These receptors originate from an adult with an advanced solid tumor such as melanoma, head and neck, liver or kidney cancer.

The chain links TRBV5-1 to TRBJ2-3; 8 positions match TRBD1. J lost 4 bases, V lost 6 bases, and 10 bases had no gene match. Germline V lookup: CDR1 SGHRS, CDR2 YFSETQ. The CDR3 is 15 amino acids. Written as DNA, the CDR3 is TGCGCCAGCACATTAACAGGGGGGAGCCCAGATACGCAGTATTTT. Translated, it gives CASTLTGGSPDTQYF.

This clone has just a few counts. The chain has TRBV28 and TRBJ1-5; 7 bases map to TRBD1. V shed 0 bases and J 1 base; nucleotides not matched to a gene: 6. There are 17 residues in the CDR3. The germline gives CDR1 MDHEN, CDR2 SYDVKM. CDR3 loop: CASSLWNPGQSNQPQHF. CDR3 sequence (DNA): TGTGCCAGCAGTTTATGGAACCCGGGACAGAGCAATCAGCCCCAGCATTTT. Based on the CDR3 plus reference TRBV28 and TRBJ1-5, the full variable domain is DVKVTQSSRYLVKRTGEKVFLECVQDMDHENMFWYRQDPGLGLRLIYFSYDVKMKEKGDIPEGYSVSREKKERFSLILESASTNQTSMYLCASSLWNPGQSNQPQHFGDGTRLSIL.

This rearrangement joins TRBV18 to TRBJ1-2, with TRBD1 matching 7 bases. With 6 bases clipped from V and 8 bases from J, the junction kept 6 bases outside the gene matches. Germline-derived CDR1 and CDR2 are KGHSH and LQKENI. This CDR3 region has 12 residues. DNA for the CDR3: TGTGCCAGCTCGACAACAGGGGACGGCTACACCTTC. It specifies CASSTTGDGYTF.

V is TRBV28 and J is TRBJ1-4; 8 bases are a match to TRBD1. This CDR3 comprises 14 residues. Germline V gene data show CDR1 as MDHEN and CDR2 as SYDVKM. V shed 9 bases and J 3 bases; nucleotides not matched to a gene: 6. CDR3 in DNA: TGTGCCAGTAGTCAGGGGGCAGCTAATGAAAAACTGTTTTTT. Translated, it gives CASSQGAANEKLFF.

The rearrangement links TRBV5-6 to TRBJ1-2; 8 bases fit TRBD1. In germline, CDR1 is SGHDT, CDR2 YYEEEE. Trimming removed 2 bases from V and 7 bases from J; junction bases left unmatched: 4. The CDR3 extends over 13 amino acids. This chain's CDR3 is CASSLGTGSGYTF. CDR3 nucleotide sequence: TGTGCCAGCAGCTTAGGGACAGGAAGTGGCTACACCTTC. Together with reference TRBV5-6 and TRBJ1-2, the CDR3 gives the full variable domain: DAGVTQSPTHLIKTRGQQVTLRCSPKSGHDTVSWYQQALGQGPQFIFQYYEEEERQRGNFPDRFSGHQFPNYSSELNVNALLLGDSALYLCASSLGTGSGYTFGSGTRLTVV.

Details on this clone: The junction and the germline gene differ at one end; a read error may be behind it. The V gene is TRBV28, the J gene TRBJ2-7; D is possibly TRBD2 (6 bases). CDR3 length: 12 amino acids. Per germline, CDR1 MDHEN and CDR2 SYDVKM. CDR3 coding DNA: TGTGCCAGCAGTTTACCCCCTGGTGGGAGGCACTTC. Residues: CASSLPPGGRHF.

The chain carries TRBV5-1 and TRBJ2-7, with 9 bases identical to TRBD2. Germline trimming cut 4 bases from V and 6 bases from J; bases unmatched to any gene: 8. This CDR3 comprises 14 residues. CDR1 and CDR2 from the germline V gene are SGHRS and YFSETQ. This CDR3 reads CASSKAGGSSEQYF. CDR3 in DNA: TGCGCCAGCAGCAAAGCGGGAGGCTCTAGCGAGCAGTACTTC.

The rearrangement links TRBV9 to TRBJ2-2; D is perhaps TRBD2 (7 bases). Looked up from germline, CDR1 is SGDLS and CDR2 is YYNGEE. CDR3 size: 17 residues. The ends were cut back, 0 bases at V and 3 bases at J, with 15 bases in the middle. The CDR3 loop is CASSVVRGRDDTGELFF. In DNA, the CDR3 is TGTGCCAGCAGCGTAGTGAGGGGGAGGGACGACACCGGGGAGCTGTTTTTT.

The rearrangement joins TRBV19 to TRBJ2-7; the D gene is possibly TRBD2 (5 bases). The length of the CDR3 is 17 residues. Germline CDR1 reads LNHDA; CDR2 reads SQIVND (reference sequence). V lost 6 bases and J lost 2, with 23 bases in between. The CDR3 region is CASSPSIGGPRAYEQYF. CDR3 DNA sequence: TGTGCCAGTAGCCCGAGTATAGGTGGACCGCGGGCCTACGAGCAGTACTTC.

This chain links TRBV15 with TRBJ2-1; D unresolved. Germline V lookup: CDR1 LNHNV, CDR2 YYDKDF (reference sequence). Trimming took 2 bases from V and 0 from J, leaving 11 bases between them. The CDR3 runs 16 residues. For the CDR3, the DNA is TGTGCCACCAGCAGATTATTAGCAAACTCCTACAATGAGCAGTTCTTC. Translating gives CATSRLLANSYNEQFF.

The chain's CDR3 is CASSPRGTQYF. DNA for the CDR3: TGTGCCAGCAGCCCAAGGGGAACGCAGTATTTT. The chain carries TRBV5-6 and TRBJ2-3, with D tentatively TRBD1 (5 bases). This CDR3 contains 11 residues. Deletions cut 4 bases from V and 9 bases from J, with 9 bases between. The germline V gene encodes CDR1 SGHDT and CDR2 YYEEEE.

The chain combines TRBV5-1 with TRBJ1-1; D is undetermined. Trimming removed 2 bases at V and 4 bases at J, with 15 bases between. The CDR3 runs 15 residues. CDR1 SGHRS and CDR2 YFSETQ come from the germline V gene. The CDR3: CASSFLGGEATEAFF. The CDR3 bases are TGCGCCAGCAGCTTCTTGGGTGGGGAGGCCACTGAAGCTTTCTTT.

This clone has only one observation. The CDR3 region is CASSQGAGARNEQFF. The CDR3 nucleotides read TGTGCCAGCAGCCAAGGGGCGGGGGCGCGGAATGAGCAGTTCTTC. The chain recombines TRBV4-2 with TRBJ2-1; tentative D call: TRBD2 (7 bases). The CDR3 extends over 15 amino acids. V lost 1 base and J 7 bases, leaving 14 bases between the germline ends. CDR1 and CDR2 (germline): LGHNA, YNFKEQ.

The table lists this clone with many counts. This rearrangement joins TRBV23-1 to TRBJ2-7; D remains unclear. TRBV23-1 carries the ORF label, with uncertain function. The CDR3 loop spans 12 amino acids. Deletions cut 2 bases from V and 7 bases from J, with 9 bases between. CDR3 protein: CASSQALGEQYF. DNA for the CDR3: TGCGCCAGCAGTCAAGCGCTGGGGGAGCAGTACTTC.